Below, 15 T cell receptor beta chains from the same sample are listed, as sequenced in a study of blood T cell repertoires in COVID-19. Sequencing used immunoSEQ multiplex PCR; TCRdb keeps in-frame clones, though not all of them. Among 200,000 to 300,000 clones listed, about 86% were seen once. Sequenced sample: peripheral blood. The receptors shown here come from a man between 25 and 39 years old with active or convalescent COVID-19.

This chain joins TRBV5-4 and TRBJ1-2; 9 positions match TRBD1. The CDR3 has 15 amino acids. J lost 8 bases, V lost 2 bases, and 10 bases had no gene match. CDR1 SGHNT and CDR2 YYREEE come from the germline V gene (reference sequence). The DNA of the CDR3 is TGTGCCAGCAGCTTTGGGGGACAGGGTTATTCCGGCTACACCTTC. Translated: CASSFGGQGYSGYTF. The whole variable domain, filled in from reference TRBV5-4 and TRBJ1-2, reads ETGVTQSPTHLIKTRGQQVTLRCSSQSGHNTVSWYQQALGQGPQFIFQYYREEENGRGNFPPRFSGLQFPNYSSELNVNALELDDSALYLCASSFGGQGYSGYTFGSGTRLTVV.

The chain carries TRBV5-5 and TRBJ1-6; 7 bases align to TRBD1. The CDR3 runs to 14 residues. The germline gives CDR1 SGHKS, CDR2 YYEKEE (reference sequence). V lost 1 base, J lost 7 bases, and 2 bases stayed unmatched. The CDR3 protein is CASSLTGDNSPLHF. Here the CDR3 DNA reads TGTGCCAGCAGCTTGACAGGGGACAATTCACCCCTCCACTTT.

V usage is TRBV9 and J usage is TRBJ1-3; D unresolved. Per the germline V gene, CDR1 is SGDLS and CDR2 is YYNGEE. The ends were cut back, 4 bases at V and 11 bases at J, with 13 bases in the middle. CDR3 length: 12 residues. Here the CDR3 DNA reads TGTGCCAGCAGCTTGGAGGGAGGCGCCATATATTTT. Translation gives CASSLEGGAIYF.

The V call is TRBV18, the J call TRBJ2-5, with TRBD1 matching 8 bases. Germline V gene lookup returns CDR1 KGHSH and CDR2 LQKENI. The CDR3 loop spans 14 amino acids. The J segment lost 0 bases and the V segment lost 6 bases, leaving 3 bases of the junction unmatched. CDR3 in amino acids: CASSRQGNQETQYF. The CDR3 nucleotides read TGTGCCAGCTCCCGACAGGGGAACCAAGAGACCCAGTACTTC.

This clone occurred a few times. J is TRBJ1-2 and V is TRBV2; maybe TRBD1 (5 bases). The CDR3 extends over 14 amino acids. Trimming removed 4 bases from V and 0 bases from J, with 9 bases in between. The germline V gene encodes CDR1 SNHLY and CDR2 FYNNEI. The CDR3 sequence is CASSGDSSNYGYTF. The CDR3 DNA follows: TGTGCCAGCAGTGGAGACAGTTCTAACTATGGCTACACCTTC.

This clone was counted a few times. The chain recombines TRBV11-2 with TRBJ2-7, with a tentative D call TRBD1 (5 bases). Per germline, CDR1 SGHAT and CDR2 FQNNGV. There are 14 residues in the CDR3. V was cut by 5 bases and J by 4 bases, with 15 bases left in between. CDR3 loop: CASSPQGRDYEQYF. The CDR3 DNA reads TGTGCCAGCAGCCCTCAGGGCAGGGATTACGAGCAGTACTTC.

This sequence joins TRBV7-2 and TRBJ2-3; perhaps TRBD2 as D (6 bases). This CDR3 is 15 amino acids long. The germline V gene has CDR1 SGHTA and CDR2 FQGNSA. V lost 2 bases and J 9 bases, leaving 18 bases between the germline ends. CDR3 protein: CASSLSVTGGVTQYF. As DNA, the CDR3 is TGTGCCAGCAGCTTATCGGTGACCGGGGGTGTGACGCAGTATTTT.

The V gene is TRBV10-3, the J gene TRBJ1-1; a possible D gene is TRBD1 (5 bases). The CDR3 has 12 amino acids. V lost 10 bases and J 4 bases, leaving 13 bases between the germline ends. CDR1 ENHRY and CDR2 SYGVKD come from the germline V gene. Written as DNA, the CDR3 is TGTGCCACCCAGGGTTTCGGCACTGAAGCTTTCTTT. Amino acids: CATQGFGTEAFF.

The chain carries TRBV6-5 and TRBJ1-3; 8 bases match TRBD1. CDR3 length equals 14 residues. V gave up 2 bases and J gave up 4 bases; unmatched junction bases: 1. Germline V lookup: CDR1 MNHEY, CDR2 SVGAGI. This CDR3 is CASSYGQGGNTIYF. CDR3 coding DNA: TGTGCCAGCAGTTACGGACAGGGCGGAAACACCATATATTTT.

This chain uses TRBV3-1 (or the pseudogene TRBV3-2) with TRBJ1-6; 11 nucleotides line up with TRBD1. CDR3 length: 15 residues. After removal of 1 base from V and 7 bases from J, the junction contained 0 bases not matched to a gene. Germline V gene lookup returns CDR1 LGHDT and CDR2 YNNKEL (reference sequence). The DNA for the CDR3 is TGTGCCAGCAGCCAAGGGGACAGGGGGAATTCACCCCTCCACTTT. Protein sequence: CASSQGDRGNSPLHF.

V is TRBV7-6 and J is TRBJ1-2; 7 bases agree with TRBD1. CDR1 and CDR2 (germline): SGHVS, FNYEAQ. Unmatched junction bases numbered 4, after V lost 2 bases and J lost 1 base. The CDR3 loop spans 15 amino acids. CDR3 amino acids: CASSLSSGGNYGYTF. The CDR3 bases are TGTGCCAGCAGCTTATCGTCAGGGGGTAACTATGGCTACACCTTC.

The rearrangement uses TRBV2 and TRBJ1-6; possible D gene TRBD1, 5 bases. Germline CDR1 SNHLY, CDR2 FYNNEI. CDR3 length equals 12 residues. V lost 6 bases to trimming and J lost 6 bases, with 6 bases between them. CDR3 sequence (DNA): TGTGCCAGCAGGACAGTTAATTCACCCCTCCACTTT. Amino acids: CASRTVNSPLHF.

This clone appeared a few times. V and J are TRBV6-5 and TRBJ1-1; possible D gene TRBD1, 5 bases. Per germline, CDR1 MNHEY and CDR2 SVGAGI. This CDR3 region has 11 residues. The V gene lost 2 bases and the J gene lost 8 bases, with 6 bases spanning the gap. Here the CDR3 DNA reads TGTGCCAGCAGTTACGGGGCAGAAGCTTTCTTT. Translation gives CASSYGAEAFF.

V usage is TRBV28 and J usage is TRBJ1-4; a weak D match, TRBD1 (5 bases). V lost 6 bases and J lost 0, with 17 bases in between. The CDR3 length is 17 residues. Germline assignment: CDR1 MDHEN and CDR2 SYDVKM. The CDR3 protein is CASRIGGTRATNEKLFF. The CDR3 DNA sequence: TGTGCCAGCAGGATCGGTGGGACTAGGGCAACTAATGAAAAACTGTTTTTT.

The chain uses TRBV18 and TRBJ1-1; TRBD1 is a possible D gene (5 bases). Germline-derived CDR1 and CDR2 are KGHSH and LQKENI. V gave up 4 bases and J gave up 2 bases, with 17 bases separating them. This CDR3 is 16 amino acids long. CDR3 nucleotides: TGTGCCAGCTCACTGCGACCGCCAGGGCGAAACACTGAAGCTTTCTTT. It encodes CASSLRPPGRNTEAFF.